The clone carrying this T cell receptor (beta chain) was found once. This record comes from a study of blood T cell repertoires in COVID-19. The method was immunoSEQ multiplex PCR; TCRdb's version includes in-frame clones alone and lacks a portion of them. The table records approximately 240,000 clones, roughly 88% of them present only once. The CDR3 runs 15 residues. The V gene's germline CDR1 is LNHDA and CDR2 SQIVND (reference sequence). Trimming stripped 7 bases from V and 2 bases from J, with 14 bases between. What was sequenced was peripheral blood. This receptor was identified in a woman aged 40-49 years who had recovered from COVID-19. This sequence joins TRBV19 and TRBJ1-4; maybe TRBD1 (5 bases). Written as DNA, the CDR3 is TGTGCCAGTACCGTCAGGGCGTCTACTAATGAAAAACTGTTTTTT. It is translated as CASTVRASTNEKLFF.